This TCR beta chain is from a study of PD-L1 blockade in urothelial cancer. Turning to the study itself: Blood analysis occurred 3 weeks (second dose) and 6 weeks after treatment start.

The sample holds one count of this clone. The length of the CDR3 is 15 residues. Germline-derived CDR1 and CDR2 are SGHNT and YENEEA. With 5 bases removed from V and 2 bases from J, the gap between germline ends came to 14 bases. TCRdb's table, derived via immunoSEQ multiplex PCR, lists solely in-frame clones and lacks some. The table includes some 60,000 clones, just over 85% detected once. Specimen: PBMCs, collected around atezolizumab (anti-PD-L1) treatment. The TCR was taken from a man in his fifties or sixties with urothelial cancer. V usage is TRBV11-3 and J usage is TRBJ2-3; D is possibly TRBD2 (6 bases). CDR3 loop: CASSAHGGATDTQYF. CDR3 DNA: TGTGCCAGCAGCGCCCACGGCGGGGCCACAGATACGCAGTATTTT.